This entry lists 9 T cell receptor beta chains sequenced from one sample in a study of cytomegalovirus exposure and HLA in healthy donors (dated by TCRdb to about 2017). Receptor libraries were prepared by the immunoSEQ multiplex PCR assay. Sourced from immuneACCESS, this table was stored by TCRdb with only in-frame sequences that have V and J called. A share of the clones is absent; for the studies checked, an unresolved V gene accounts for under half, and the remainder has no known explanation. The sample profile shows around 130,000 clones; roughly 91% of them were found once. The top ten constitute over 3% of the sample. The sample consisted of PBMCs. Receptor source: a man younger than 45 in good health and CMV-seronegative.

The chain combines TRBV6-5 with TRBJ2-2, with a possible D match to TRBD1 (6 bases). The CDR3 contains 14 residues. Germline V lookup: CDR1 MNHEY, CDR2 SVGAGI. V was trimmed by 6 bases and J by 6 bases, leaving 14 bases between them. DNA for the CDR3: TGTGCCAGCAGCCAGGACAGAGTTGCCGGGGAGCTGTTTTTT. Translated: CASSQDRVAGELFF.

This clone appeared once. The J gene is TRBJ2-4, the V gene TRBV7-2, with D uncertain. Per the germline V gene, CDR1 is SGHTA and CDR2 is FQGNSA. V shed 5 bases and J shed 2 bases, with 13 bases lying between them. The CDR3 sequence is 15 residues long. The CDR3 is CASSPRGRSKNIQYF. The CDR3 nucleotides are TGTGCCAGCAGCCCGCGCGGAAGGTCCAAAAACATTCAGTACTTC.

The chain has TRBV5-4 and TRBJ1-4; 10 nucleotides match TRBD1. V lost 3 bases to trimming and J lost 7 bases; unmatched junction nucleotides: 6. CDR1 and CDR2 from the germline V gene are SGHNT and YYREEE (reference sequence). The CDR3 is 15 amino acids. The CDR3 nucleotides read TGTGCCAGCAGCTGGGACAGGGGTCAGACTGAAAAACTGTTTTTT. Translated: CASSWDRGQTEKLFF.

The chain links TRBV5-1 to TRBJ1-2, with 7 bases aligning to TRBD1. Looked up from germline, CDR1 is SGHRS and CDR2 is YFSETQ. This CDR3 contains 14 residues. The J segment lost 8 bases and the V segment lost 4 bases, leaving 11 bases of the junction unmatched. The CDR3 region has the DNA TGCGCCAGCAGCCCACTCGACAGGGTGGGAGGCTACACCTTC. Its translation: CASSPLDRVGGYTF. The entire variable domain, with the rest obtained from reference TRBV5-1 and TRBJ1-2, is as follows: KAGVTQTPRYLIKTRGQQVTLSCSPISGHRSVSWYQQTPGQGLQFLFEYFSETQRNKGNFPGRFSGRQFSNSRSEMNVSTLELGDSALYLCASSPLDRVGGYTFGSGTRLTVV.

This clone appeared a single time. CDR3 loop: CASSPRTSGGVNEQFF. In DNA form, the CDR3 reads TGTGCCAGCAGCCCGCGGACTAGCGGGGGGGTCAATGAGCAGTTCTTC. The V and J genes are TRBV4-2 and TRBJ2-1; 15 nucleotides align to TRBD2. This CDR3 has 16 amino acids. The germline gives CDR1 LGHNA, CDR2 YNFKEQ. V shed 4 bases and J 6 bases; nucleotides not matched to a gene: 4.

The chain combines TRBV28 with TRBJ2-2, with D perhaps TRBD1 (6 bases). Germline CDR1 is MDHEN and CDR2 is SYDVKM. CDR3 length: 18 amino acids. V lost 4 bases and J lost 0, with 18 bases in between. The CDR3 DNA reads TGTGCCAGCAGTTGGGGGCTGGGCGGATCCGCGAACACCGGGGAGCTGTTTTTT. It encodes CASSWGLGGSANTGELFF.

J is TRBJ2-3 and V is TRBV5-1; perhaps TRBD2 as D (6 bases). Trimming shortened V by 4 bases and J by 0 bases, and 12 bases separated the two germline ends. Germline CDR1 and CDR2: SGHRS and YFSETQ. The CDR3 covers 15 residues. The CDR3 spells CASSTREPSTDTQYF. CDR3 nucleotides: TGCGCCAGCAGCACCCGGGAGCCTAGCACAGATACGCAGTATTTT.

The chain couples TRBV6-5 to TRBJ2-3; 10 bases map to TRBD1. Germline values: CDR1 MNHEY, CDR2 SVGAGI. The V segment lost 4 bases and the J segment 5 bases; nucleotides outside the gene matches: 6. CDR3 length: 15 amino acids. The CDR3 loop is CASSFTGDRGDTQYF. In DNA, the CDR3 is TGTGCCAGCAGTTTTACCGGGGACAGGGGAGATACGCAGTATTTT.

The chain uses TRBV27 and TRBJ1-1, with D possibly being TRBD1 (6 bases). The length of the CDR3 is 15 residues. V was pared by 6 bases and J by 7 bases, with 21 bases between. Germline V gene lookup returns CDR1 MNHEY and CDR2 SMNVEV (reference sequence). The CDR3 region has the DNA TGTGCCAGCAGAAGCCGGGACGTAGGGGGTTTTGAAGCTTTCTTT. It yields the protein CASRSRDVGGFEAFF.